The 32 T cell receptor beta chains presented below share a single source sample, sequenced in a study of radiotherapy plus CTLA-4 blockade in lung cancer. Only in-frame clones appear in the TCRdb table, and some are missing; sequencing was by immunoSEQ multiplex PCR. The sample includes 120,000 or so clones, around 89% of them seen just once. This sample comprised peripheral blood, obtained from a patient treated with radiotherapy plus ipilimumab. Receptors were obtained from a human donor with non-small cell lung cancer that progressed on radiotherapy plus ipilimumab.

This chain links TRBV15 with TRBJ2-7; TRBD1 matches at 7 bases. Germline CDR1 and CDR2: LNHNV and YYDKDF (reference sequence). J lost 7 bases, V lost 2 bases, and 11 bases had no gene match. CDR3 length: 15 residues. The CDR3, as DNA: TGTGCCACCAGCAGAACCGGGACAGTCGGTCGAGAGCAGTACTTC. Translated: CATSRTGTVGREQYF.

J is TRBJ2-1 and V is TRBV4-1, with TRBD1 identical over 8 bases. Germline loops: CDR1 MGHRA, CDR2 YSYEKL. This CDR3 comprises 18 residues. The V gene end was trimmed by 1 base and the J gene end by 4 bases; junction bases not matched to a gene: 12. In nucleotides, the CDR3 is TGCGCCAGCAGCCAAGGAAGCCCCAGGGGGCGCAAGTACAATGAGCAGTTCTTC. Protein product: CASSQGSPRGRKYNEQFF.

The chain combines TRBV19 with TRBJ1-2; TRBD1 might be the D (5 bases). The germline V gene has CDR1 LNHDA and CDR2 SQIVND (reference sequence). The CDR3 is 14 residues long. V lost 0 bases and J 4 bases, leaving 9 bases between the germline ends. The CDR3 spells CASSIDGGSYGYTF. CDR3 in DNA: TGTGCCAGTAGTATAGACGGGGGGAGCTATGGCTACACCTTC.

This chain links TRBV18 with TRBJ2-5; TRBD1 matches at 9 bases. Germline assignment: CDR1 KGHSH and CDR2 LQKENI. V trimming: 2 bases; J trimming: 1 base; junction bases outside the gene matches: 2. CDR3 length: 15 residues. CDR3 amino acids: CASSPGGQGQETQYF. The CDR3, as DNA: TGTGCCAGCTCACCAGGGGGACAGGGCCAAGAGACCCAGTACTTC.

The rearrangement joins TRBV2 to TRBJ2-5; D is possibly TRBD1 (5 bases). Germline V lookup: CDR1 SNHLY, CDR2 FYNNEI. CDR3 length: 14 amino acids. Trimming shortened V by 4 bases and J by 4 bases, and 13 bases separated the two germline ends. CDR3 in DNA: TGTGCCAGCAGTGTAAGAGGCAGGGCAGAGACCCAGTACTTC. As protein: CASSVRGRAETQYF.

The chain recombines TRBV6-5 with TRBJ1-2, with D possibly TRBD1 on 5 matching bases. V lost 10 bases to trimming and J lost 8 bases, with 20 bases between them. This CDR3 region has 13 residues. Germline lookup yields CDR1 MNHEY and CDR2 SVGAGI. For the CDR3, the DNA is TGTGCCACCCGCGGGGGGAGGGTGAGGGGCTACACCTTC. Translation: CATRGGRVRGYTF.

The chain has TRBV5-4 and TRBJ2-3, with a tentative D call TRBD2 (5 bases). V was trimmed by 7 bases and J by 0 bases, leaving 18 bases between them. CDR3 length equals 16 residues. In germline, CDR1 is SGHNT, CDR2 YYREEE (reference sequence). The CDR3 DNA follows: TGTGCCAGCGCCCGGGGTGTTCCTTCAAGCACAGATACGCAGTATTTT. Amino acids: CASARGVPSSTDTQYF. Looking up the rest from reference TRBV5-4 and TRBJ2-3 gives the full variable domain: ETGVTQSPTHLIKTRGQQVTLRCSSQSGHNTVSWYQQALGQGPQFIFQYYREEENGRGNFPPRFSGLQFPNYSSELNVNALELDDSALYLCASARGVPSSTDTQYFGPGTRLTVL.

The chain links TRBV27 to TRBJ2-2, with D perhaps matching TRBD2 (6 bases). This CDR3 has 15 amino acids. The ends were cut back, 8 bases at V and 4 bases at J, with 17 bases in the middle. Germline CDR1 reads MNHEY; CDR2 reads SMNVEV (reference sequence). The DNA of the CDR3 is TGTGCCAGCTTACCAAGGGGACTCATCACCGGGGAGCTGTTTTTT. Protein product: CASLPRGLITGELFF.

This chain joins TRBV18 and TRBJ2-5; perhaps D is TRBD1 or TRBD2 (6 bases each). Trimming pared 3 bases from V and 5 bases from J, leaving 13 bases between. This CDR3 is built from 14 residues. Germline V gene lookup returns CDR1 KGHSH and CDR2 LQKENI. CDR3 bases: TGTGCCAGCTCACCCAAGGGGGGCATCGAGACCCAGTACTTC. Protein sequence: CASSPKGGIETQYF.

The chain carries TRBV19 and TRBJ1-2; 7 bases line up with TRBD1. V lost 7 bases and J lost 0; bases outside the gene matches: 2. CDR3 size: 13 residues. The germline V gene encodes CDR1 LNHDA and CDR2 SQIVND (reference sequence). The CDR3 region is CASMRGPNYGYTF. DNA for the CDR3: TGTGCCAGTATGAGGGGGCCTAACTATGGCTACACCTTC.

DNA for the CDR3: TGTGCCAGCAGTTCTTACACGGGACCGGGACTAGTAGGGAATGAGCAGTTCTTC. This gives the protein CASSSYTGPGLVGNEQFF. The genes are TRBV11-3 and TRBJ2-1, with 8 bases identical to TRBD2. This CDR3 has 18 residues. The germline gives CDR1 SGHNT, CDR2 YENEEA. J lost 7 bases, V lost 6 bases, and 20 bases had no gene match.

This clone is a singleton in its sample. The chain uses TRBV6-6 and TRBJ1-4; D is possibly TRBD1 (6 bases). Deletions cut 0 bases from V and 10 bases from J, with 15 bases between. Looked up from germline, CDR1 is MNHNY and CDR2 is SVGAGI (reference sequence). The CDR3 covers 15 residues. The CDR3 loop is CASSYSTGGGGKLFF. CDR3 DNA: TGTGCCAGCAGTTACTCGACAGGAGGAGGCGGAAAACTGTTTTTT.

The J gene is TRBJ2-7, the V gene TRBV7-9; maybe TRBD2 (5 bases). This CDR3 has 18 amino acids. V gave up 1 base and J gave up 4 bases, with 23 bases separating them. Germline-derived CDR1 and CDR2 are SEHNR and FQNEAQ (reference sequence). DNA of the CDR3: TGTGCCAGCAGCTTAGGAGGGAGCCGACGTGTCGGGGTGTACGAGCAGTACTTC. It encodes CASSLGGSRRVGVYEQYF.

The rearrangement uses TRBV27 and TRBJ2-2; D is undetermined. The CDR3 has 17 residues. Germline V gene data show CDR1 as MNHEY and CDR2 as SMNVEV (reference sequence). V was trimmed by 2 bases and J by 2 bases, leaving 15 bases between them. CDR3 sequence: CASSLDPVRYNTGELFF. The CDR3 DNA is TGTGCCAGCAGTTTAGACCCAGTTAGGTACAACACCGGGGAGCTGTTTTTT.

The chain combines TRBV5-8 with TRBJ1-1, with D possibly matching TRBD1 (6 bases). Germline CDR1 SGHTS, CDR2 YDEGEE. V lost 1 base and J lost 6, with 7 bases in between. This CDR3 region has 12 residues. The CDR3 sequence is CASSLWGPEAFF. The CDR3 DNA is TGTGCCAGCAGCTTGTGGGGGCCTGAAGCTTTCTTT.

CDR3 DNA: TGCGCCAGCAGCCACACTGGTGAGCAGTTCTTC. Translating gives CASSHTGEQFF. J is TRBJ2-1 and V is TRBV5-1; D is unresolved. Trimming took off 4 bases at V and 9 bases at J, with 8 bases between the two ends. In germline, CDR1 is SGHRS, CDR2 YFSETQ. The CDR3 runs 11 residues.

J is TRBJ2-5 and V is TRBV19; tentatively, D is TRBD1 (6 bases). The CDR3 covers 13 residues. Germline values: CDR1 LNHDA, CDR2 SQIVND (reference sequence). The ends were cut back, 10 bases at V and 2 bases at J, with 14 bases in the middle. This CDR3 is CATGVRGQETQYF. The CDR3 DNA is TGTGCCACGGGTGTGAGGGGGCAAGAGACCCAGTACTTC.

The J gene is TRBJ2-3, the V gene TRBV2; a weak D match, TRBD1 (5 bases). V lost 7 bases, J lost 5 bases, and 10 bases lay in between. The CDR3 extends over 12 amino acids. Germline CDR1 reads SNHLY; CDR2 reads FYNNEI. Written as DNA, the CDR3 is TGTGCCAGCACTCGAAGGGGAGATACGCAGTATTTT. This gives the protein CASTRRGDTQYF.

The chain couples TRBV5-1 to TRBJ1-3; no clear D gene. The CDR3 has 15 amino acids. Germline V gene lookup returns CDR1 SGHRS and CDR2 YFSETQ. Trimming left V 4 bases short and J 0 bases short, with 11 bases between. In DNA form, the CDR3 reads TGCGCCAGCAGCCCAAGCATTACCTCTGGAAACACCATATATTTT. Its protein is CASSPSITSGNTIYF.

This clone has only one observation. The chain is built from TRBV5-1 and TRBJ2-5; D perhaps matches TRBD2 (5 bases). The CDR3 totals 15 residues. Trimming removed 0 bases at V and 5 bases at J, with 14 bases between. The V gene's germline CDR1 is SGHRS and CDR2 YFSETQ. The CDR3 DNA sequence: TGCGCCAGCAGCTTGGGCGGACCCCGAGGGGAGACCCAGTACTTC. This gives the protein CASSLGGPRGETQYF.

The chain combines TRBV15 with TRBJ2-7; 8 nucleotides agree with TRBD1. Per the germline V gene, CDR1 is LNHNV and CDR2 is YYDKDF (reference sequence). This CDR3 has 13 residues. Trimming at V came to 3 bases and at J to 3 bases, leaving 1 base not matched to a gene. The CDR3 protein is CATSSGQGYEQYF. The CDR3 DNA sequence: TGTGCCACCAGCAGCGGACAGGGCTACGAGCAGTACTTC.

V usage is TRBV11-3 and J usage is TRBJ2-3; 9 bases map to TRBD1. Germline V gives CDR1 SGHNT, CDR2 YENEEA. V gave up 4 bases and J gave up 0 bases; unmatched junction bases: 8. This CDR3 has 17 amino acids. The CDR3 here is CASSSDRGVVSTDTQYF. CDR3 sequence (DNA): TGTGCCAGCAGCTCCGACAGGGGGGTTGTTAGCACAGATACGCAGTATTTT.

The chain links TRBV15 to TRBJ2-7; D is unclear. CDR1 and CDR2 (germline): LNHNV, YYDKDF (reference sequence). The CDR3 totals 14 residues. Trimming shortened V by 1 base and J by 2 bases, and 9 bases separated the two germline ends. CDR3 bases: TGTGCCACCAGCAGAGTGGGGAATGCCTACGAGCAGTACTTC. It yields the protein CATSRVGNAYEQYF.

The chain has TRBV11-2 and TRBJ2-7; 7 nucleotides line up with TRBD1. The germline V gene encodes CDR1 SGHAT and CDR2 FQNNGV. The CDR3 loop spans 13 amino acids. The junction had 3 bases not matched to a gene; V was cut back by 5 bases and J by 2 bases. The CDR3 spells CASSPGTAYEQYF. CDR3 coding DNA: TGTGCCAGCAGCCCCGGGACAGCCTACGAGCAGTACTTC.

The rearrangement links TRBV7-6 to TRBJ2-7; D is unclear. Germline assignment: CDR1 SGHVS and CDR2 FNYEAQ. Trimming left V 5 bases short and J 1 base short, with 12 bases between. The CDR3 is made up of 14 amino acids. DNA of the CDR3: TGTGCCAGCAGCCCAGGCCTATCTTCCTACGAGCAGTACTTC. It is translated as CASSPGLSSYEQYF.

This clone was detected once. This chain uses TRBV4-1 with TRBJ1-1, with D unresolved. CDR1 MGHRA and CDR2 YSYEKL come from the germline V gene. V was trimmed by 2 bases and J by 2 bases, leaving 3 bases between them. There are 12 residues in the CDR3. CDR3 nucleotide sequence: TGCGCCAGCAGCCAAAAAAACACTGAAGCTTTCTTT. It encodes CASSQKNTEAFF.

CDR3 nucleotide sequence: TGTGCCAGCAGCCCGGGGACTAGCGGAGCCCTAGGGGAGCAGTACTTC. Translating it yields CASSPGTSGALGEQYF. This chain joins TRBV7-2 and TRBJ2-7; 11 bases map to TRBD2. Germline V CDR1 and CDR2: SGHTA, FQGNSA. V lost 5 bases to trimming and J lost 7 bases; unmatched junction nucleotides: 13. CDR3 size: 16 residues.

The V and J genes are TRBV5-6 and TRBJ2-1; 14 nucleotides agree with TRBD2. Per the germline V gene, CDR1 is SGHDT and CDR2 is YYEEEE. J lost 7 bases, V lost 2 bases, and 8 bases had no gene match. This CDR3 region has 17 residues. The chain's CDR3 is CASSFLLTSGRENEQFF. The DNA for the CDR3 is TGTGCCAGCAGCTTTCTCCTGACTAGCGGGAGGGAAAATGAGCAGTTCTTC.

The chain links TRBV5-1 to TRBJ2-5, with TRBD2 matching 13 bases. Germline values: CDR1 SGHRS, CDR2 YFSETQ. V lost 2 bases to trimming and J lost 2 bases; unmatched junction nucleotides: 3. The CDR3 sequence is 16 residues long. The CDR3 DNA reads as TGCGCCAGCAGCTTTCGACTAGCGGGAGGTCAAGAGACCCAGTACTTC. The encoded protein is CASSFRLAGGQETQYF.

This clone has only one observation. The J gene is TRBJ2-3, the V gene TRBV2, with TRBD2 matching over 7 bases. The CDR3 spans 17 residues. V dropped 6 bases and J dropped 1; count of bases not matched to a gene: 13. Germline CDR1 reads SNHLY; CDR2 reads FYNNEI. The CDR3 DNA is TGTGCCAGCAGGGGACTATCTGGACTGCTGGGCACAGATACGCAGTATTTT. It codes for CASRGLSGLLGTDTQYF.

The rearrangement uses TRBV29-1 and TRBJ2-3; tentatively, D is TRBD2 (5 bases). With 4 bases removed from V and 5 bases from J, the gap between germline ends came to 10 bases. Germline lookup yields CDR1 SQVTM and CDR2 ANQGSEA. The CDR3 length is 12 residues. In nucleotides, the CDR3 is TGCAGCGTTGGGCTAGCAATAGATACGCAGTATTTT. It translates to CSVGLAIDTQYF.

The chain's CDR3 is CASSLGPSVTGELFF. CDR3 DNA sequence: TGTGCCAGCAGCTTAGGCCCTAGCGTCACCGGGGAGCTGTTTTTT. The J gene is TRBJ2-2, the V gene TRBV13, with a weak D call TRBD2 (6 bases). The V gene lost 0 bases and the J gene lost 4 bases, with 9 bases spanning the gap. This CDR3 contains 15 residues. Germline V gene sequence: CDR1 PRHDT, CDR2 FYEKMQ (reference sequence).